Each of the 8 T cell receptor beta chains below was sequenced from the same sample in a study. Treg sorting used a CD4+CD25+CD127-/low gate. TCRdb processed the 5' RACE reads anew with MiXCR; each CDR3 protein has one entry. The table lists about 57,000 distinct CDR3 sequences, approximately 26% of them singletons. Sequenced material: tumor-infiltrating Tregs sorted from the breast tumor. The receptors stem from a female donor with breast cancer.

This clonotype appeared a few times. The genes are TRBV6-1 and TRBJ1-5, with D unclear. The V end was cut by 3 bases, the J end by 6 bases, with 12 bases between. The CDR3 runs to 14 residues. Germline CDR1 MNHNS, CDR2 SASEGT. The CDR3 sequence: CASSDSPRTQPQHF. Here the CDR3 DNA reads TGTGCCAGCAGTGACTCCCCGAGGACTCAGCCCCAGCATTTT.

This clonotype was observed a handful of times. The V gene is TRBV7-3, the J gene TRBJ2-1; D ambiguous. V gave up 4 bases and J gave up 6 bases, with 10 bases separating them. Germline lookup yields CDR1 SGHTA and CDR2 FQGTGA. The CDR3 is 13 residues long. DNA of the CDR3: TGTGCCAGCAGCTCCCCAAATAGCAATGAGCAGTTCTTC. It yields the protein CASSSPNSNEQFF.

This clonotype is a singleton in its sample. The chain joins TRBV15 to TRBJ2-3; D call uncertain. CDR1 is LNHNV and CDR2 is YYDKDF in the germline V gene (reference sequence). The CDR3 is 14 residues long. V was trimmed by 4 bases and J by 3 bases, leaving 11 bases between them. CDR3: CATSTSPGTDTQYF. The CDR3 bases are TGTGCCACCAGCACCTCCCCCGGAACAGATACGCAGTATTTT.

The genes are TRBV4-1 and TRBJ2-1, with TRBD2 matching over 9 bases. V shed 0 bases, J shed 7 bases, and the junction held 7 bases outside the gene matches. From germline, CDR1 is MGHRA and CDR2 YSYEKL. This CDR3 contains 16 residues. The DNA for the CDR3 is TGCGCCAGCAGCCAAGATCCGGCGGGGGGGCGGAATGAGCAGTTCTTC. The encoded protein is CASSQDPAGGRNEQFF.

This clonotype was seen a handful of times. The chain combines TRBV4-2 with TRBJ2-4; D uncertain. Deletions cut 0 bases from V and 0 bases from J, with 6 bases between. This CDR3 is 15 amino acids long. Germline-derived CDR1 and CDR2 are LGHNA and YNFKEQ. The CDR3 sequence: CASSQDVLAKNIQYF. In DNA, the CDR3 is TGTGCCAGCAGCCAAGATGTGCTAGCCAAAAACATTCAGTACTTC.

The chain couples TRBV7-7 to TRBJ2-1; 7 positions agree with TRBD2. With V trimmed by 4 bases and J by 6 bases, 3 bases remained unmatched. This CDR3 contains 13 residues. Germline values: CDR1 SSHAT, CDR2 FNYEAQ (reference sequence). DNA of the CDR3: TGTGCCAGCAGCTCGGGACTAAGCAATGAGCAGTTCTTC. Protein sequence: CASSSGLSNEQFF.

This clonotype was counted a few times. The chain links TRBV3-1 to TRBJ1-1; a weak D match, TRBD1 (5 bases). This CDR3 has 15 amino acids. V lost 3 bases to trimming and J lost 6 bases, with 17 bases between them. CDR1 and CDR2 (germline): LGHDT, YNNKEL (reference sequence). The DNA for the CDR3 is TGTGCCAGCAGCCACCGGAGGGGCCGCCTCGCTGAAGCTTTCTTT. It encodes CASSHRRGRLAEAFF.

This clonotype was observed a handful of times. CDR3 nucleotide sequence: TGCAGTGCTAGAGACAGACGGCCTGGGGCTGAGACCCAGTACTTC. It is translated as CSARDRRPGAETQYF. The gene calls are TRBV20-1 and TRBJ2-5; weak D call: TRBD1 (5 bases). The CDR3 contains 15 residues. CDR1 and CDR2 (germline): DFQATT, SNEGSKA (reference sequence). The V gene lost 0 bases and the J gene lost 5 bases, with 16 bases spanning the gap.